A single sample gave rise to the 13 T cell receptor beta chains below, sequenced in a study of beta chain features in type 1 diabetes. Sequencing targeted expressed TCRB transcripts, as all isolated RNA had been reverse transcribed. TCRdb's copy holds only in-frame clones and misses some; the assay was immunoSEQ multiplex PCR. The profile shows 850,000 to 900,000 clones, about 17% of them singletons. Sequences were obtained from naive CD4+ T cells from blood. These receptors were taken from a woman aged 18 to 35 in good health.

The chain combines TRBV7-9 with TRBJ1-2; weak D call: TRBD1 (6 bases). Germline assignment: CDR1 SEHNR and CDR2 FQNEAQ (reference sequence). V was trimmed by 5 bases and J by 6 bases, leaving 19 bases between them. The CDR3 runs 15 residues. CDR3 protein: CASSPTGFPLNGYTF. As DNA, the CDR3 is TGTGCCAGCAGCCCAACAGGGTTCCCCTTGAATGGCTACACCTTC.

This clone was found a few times. The rearrangement joins TRBV15 to TRBJ2-7, with 10 bases fitting TRBD2. Trimming cost V 1 base and J 4 bases; bases outside gene matches: 19. Germline CDR1 reads LNHNV; CDR2 reads YYDKDF (reference sequence). This CDR3 region has 20 residues. CDR3: CATSRVELRLAGGVGYEQYF. CDR3 coding DNA: TGTGCCACCAGCAGAGTGGAGCTAAGACTAGCGGGTGGAGTTGGGTACGAGCAGTACTTC.

This clone was recorded a few times. The genes are TRBV6-5 and TRBJ2-7; D uncertain. This CDR3 contains 14 residues. CDR1 MNHEY and CDR2 SVGAGI come from the germline V gene. V lost 6 bases, J lost 1 base, and 13 bases lay in between. The CDR3 sequence is CASSPGWRSYEQYF. The DNA of the CDR3 is TGTGCCAGCAGCCCCGGGTGGCGGTCCTACGAGCAGTACTTC.

This clone was seen only a few times. The chain combines TRBV4-2 with TRBJ1-5; 8 nucleotides agree with TRBD1. The CDR3 sequence is 14 residues long. Germline assignment: CDR1 LGHNA and CDR2 YNFKEQ. The ends lost 1 base at V and 4 bases at J; junction bases unmatched: 0. In DNA form, the CDR3 reads TGTGCCAGCAGCCAAGGGACAGGGAATCAGCCCCAGCATTTT. Its protein is CASSQGTGNQPQHF.

V gene TRBV20-1 combines with J gene TRBJ2-7; no reliable D call. V was shortened by 6 bases and J by 2 bases, with 5 bases between the two germline ends. The CDR3 covers 10 residues. Germline V gene sequence: CDR1 DFQATT, CDR2 SNEGSKA (reference sequence). The CDR3, as DNA: TGCAGTGCGTGGACCTACGAGCAGTACTTC. Residues: CSAWTYEQYF.

Of note for this clone: This specimen includes other DNA sequences encoding the same CDR3. The genes are TRBV28 and TRBJ2-7; weak D call: TRBD2 (5 bases). The germline V gene has CDR1 MDHEN and CDR2 SYDVKM. CDR3 length equals 13 residues. V dropped 6 bases and J dropped 0 bases, with 9 bases sitting between them. The CDR3: CASSPGSSYEQYF. CDR3 nucleotides: TGTGCCAGCAGCCCGGGAAGCTCCTACGAGCAGTACTTC.

This clone has only a few counts. The chain joins TRBV6-5 to TRBJ2-1; 9 positions match TRBD1. This CDR3 contains 14 residues. J was trimmed by 0 bases and V by 6 bases; bases with no gene match: 0. Germline V gene lookup returns CDR1 MNHEY and CDR2 SVGAGI. The CDR3 sequence is CASRTGGSYNEQFF. The CDR3 bases are TGTGCCAGCAGGACAGGGGGCTCCTACAATGAGCAGTTCTTC.

This chain links TRBV7-2 with TRBJ2-5; weak D call: TRBD1 (6 bases). The CDR3 totals 14 residues. The ends were cut back, 4 bases at V and 0 bases at J, with 9 bases in the middle. CDR1 is SGHTA, CDR2 FQGNSA, per germline. The CDR3 spells CASSSQGNQETQYF. CDR3 bases: TGTGCCAGCAGCTCGCAGGGGAACCAAGAGACCCAGTACTTC.

This clone was detected ten times or more. The chain is built from TRBV4-3 and TRBJ2-7; D unresolved. Looked up from germline, CDR1 is LGHNA and CDR2 is YSLEER. The CDR3 loop spans 15 amino acids. Trimming removed 1 base at V and 2 bases at J, with 12 bases between. CDR3 in amino acids: CASSQGRFRTYEQYF. The CDR3 bases are TGCGCCAGCAGCCAAGGCCGGTTCCGGACCTACGAGCAGTACTTC.

This clone was seen a handful of times. The chain combines TRBV7-3 with TRBJ2-3, with 10 bases aligning to TRBD2. Germline CDR1 reads SGHTA; CDR2 reads FQGTGA. The V segment lost 3 bases and the J segment 1 base; nucleotides outside the gene matches: 1. The CDR3 is 15 amino acids. The CDR3 sequence is CASSFGTSGTDTQYF. CDR3 bases: TGTGCCAGCAGCTTTGGGACTAGCGGCACAGATACGCAGTATTTT.

This rearrangement joins TRBV7-8 to TRBJ2-7, with 7 bases matching TRBD2. V dropped 8 bases and J dropped 3; count of bases not matched to a gene: 13. The CDR3 spans 15 residues. CDR1 is SGHVS, CDR2 FQNEAQ, per germline. The CDR3, as DNA: TGTGCCAGCGGGTCGCGTTGGGAGGGTTTCTACGAGCAGTACTTC. This gives the protein CASGSRWEGFYEQYF. Supplemented by reference TRBV7-8 and TRBJ2-7, the full variable domain reads GAGVSQSPRYKVAKRGQDVALRCDPISGHVSLFWYQQALGQGPEFLTYFQNEAQLDKSGLPSDRFFAERPEGSVSTLKIQRTQQEDSAVYLCASGSRWEGFYEQYFGPGTRLTVT.

Only a few counts were recorded for this clone. The rearrangement links TRBV19 to TRBJ2-3; 7 nucleotides align to TRBD1. Per germline, CDR1 LNHDA and CDR2 SQIVND (reference sequence). The CDR3 runs 15 residues. J was trimmed by 7 bases and V by 5 bases; bases with no gene match: 12. The CDR3 DNA is TGTGCCAGTAGTGATCCGGGACAGTTAAGAAATACGCAGTATTTT. It encodes CASSDPGQLRNTQYF.

The chain links TRBV6-1 to TRBJ1-2; D may be TRBD1 (6 bases). Germline CDR1 is MNHNS and CDR2 is SASEGT. The V and J ends lost 10 bases and 3 bases respectively, with 18 bases between them. The CDR3 length is 14 residues. In DNA form, the CDR3 reads TGTGCCACCAGGCAGGGGACCAGGGACTATGGCTACACCTTC. It translates to CATRQGTRDYGYTF.